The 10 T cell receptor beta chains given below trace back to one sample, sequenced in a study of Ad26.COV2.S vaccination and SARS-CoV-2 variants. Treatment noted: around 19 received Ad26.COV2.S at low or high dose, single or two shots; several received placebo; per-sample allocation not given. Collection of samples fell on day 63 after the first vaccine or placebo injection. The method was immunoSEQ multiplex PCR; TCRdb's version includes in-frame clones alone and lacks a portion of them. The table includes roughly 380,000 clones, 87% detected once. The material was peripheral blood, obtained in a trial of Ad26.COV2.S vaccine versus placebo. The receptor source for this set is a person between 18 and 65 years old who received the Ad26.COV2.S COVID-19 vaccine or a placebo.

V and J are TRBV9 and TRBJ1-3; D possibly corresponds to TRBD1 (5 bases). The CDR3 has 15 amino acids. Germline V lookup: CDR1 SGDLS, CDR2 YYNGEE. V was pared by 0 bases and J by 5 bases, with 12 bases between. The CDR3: CASSVGDHLRNTIYF. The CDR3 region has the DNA TGTGCCAGCAGCGTAGGGGACCACTTACGAAACACCATATATTTT.

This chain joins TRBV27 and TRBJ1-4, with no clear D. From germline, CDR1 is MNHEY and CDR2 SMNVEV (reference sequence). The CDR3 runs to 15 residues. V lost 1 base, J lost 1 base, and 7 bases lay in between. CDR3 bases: TGTGCCAGCAGTTTATTCGTAGGAACTAATGAAAAACTGTTTTTT. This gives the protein CASSLFVGTNEKLFF. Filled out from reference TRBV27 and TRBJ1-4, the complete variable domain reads EAQVTQNPRYLITVTGKKLTVTCSQNMNHEYMSWYRQDPGLGLRQIYYSMNVEVTDKGDVPEGYKVSRKEKRNFPLILESPSPNQTSLYFCASSLFVGTNEKLFFGSGTQLSVL.

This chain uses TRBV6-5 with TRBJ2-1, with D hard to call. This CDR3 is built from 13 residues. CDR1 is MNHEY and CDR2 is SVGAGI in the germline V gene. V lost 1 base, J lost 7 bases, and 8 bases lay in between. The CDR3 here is CASSYFGRNEQFF. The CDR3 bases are TGTGCCAGCAGTTACTTCGGTCGGAATGAGCAGTTCTTC.

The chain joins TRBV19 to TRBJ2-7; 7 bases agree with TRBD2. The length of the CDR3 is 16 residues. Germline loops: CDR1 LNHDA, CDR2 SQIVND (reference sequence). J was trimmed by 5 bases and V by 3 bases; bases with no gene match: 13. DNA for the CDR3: TGTGCCAGTAGTATCCGATGGATTGGGGGAGGGAACGAGCAGTACTTC. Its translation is CASSIRWIGGGNEQYF. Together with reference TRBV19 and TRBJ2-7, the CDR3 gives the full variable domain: DGGITQSPKYLFRKEGQNVTLSCEQNLNHDAMYWYRQDPGQGLRLIYYSQIVNDFQKGDIAEGYSVSREKKESFPLTVTSAQKNPTAFYLCASSIRWIGGGNEQYFGPGTRLTVT.

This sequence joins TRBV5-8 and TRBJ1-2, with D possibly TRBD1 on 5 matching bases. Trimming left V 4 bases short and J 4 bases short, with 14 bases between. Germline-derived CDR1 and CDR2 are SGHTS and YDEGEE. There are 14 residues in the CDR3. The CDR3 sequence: CASSPGQGSYGYTF. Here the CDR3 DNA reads TGTGCCAGCAGCCCGGGGCAGGGCTCCTATGGCTACACCTTC.

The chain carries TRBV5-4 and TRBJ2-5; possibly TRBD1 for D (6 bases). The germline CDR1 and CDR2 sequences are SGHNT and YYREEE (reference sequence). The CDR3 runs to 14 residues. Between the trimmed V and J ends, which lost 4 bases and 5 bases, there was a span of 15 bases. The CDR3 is CASSTGQPQETQYF. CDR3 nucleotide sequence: TGTGCCAGCAGCACAGGACAGCCCCAGGAGACCCAGTACTTC.

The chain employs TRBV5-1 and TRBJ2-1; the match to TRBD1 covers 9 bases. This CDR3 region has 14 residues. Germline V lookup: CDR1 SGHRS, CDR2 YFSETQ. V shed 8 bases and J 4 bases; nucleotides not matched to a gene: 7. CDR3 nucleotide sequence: TGCGCCAGTAGCCGGGACAGGGAATACAATGAGCAGTTCTTC. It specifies CASSRDREYNEQFF.

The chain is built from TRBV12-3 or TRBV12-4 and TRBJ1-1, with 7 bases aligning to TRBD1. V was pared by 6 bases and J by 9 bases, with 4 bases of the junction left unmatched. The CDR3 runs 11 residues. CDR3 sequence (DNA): TGTGCCAGCAGGGGGACAGTGAAAGCTTTCTTT. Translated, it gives CASRGTVKAFF.

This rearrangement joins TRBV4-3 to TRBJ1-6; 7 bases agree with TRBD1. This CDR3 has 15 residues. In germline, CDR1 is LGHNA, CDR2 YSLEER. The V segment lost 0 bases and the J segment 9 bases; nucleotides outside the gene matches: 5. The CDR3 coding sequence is TGCGCCAGCAGCCAAGATAGGGGGCTTGGTTCACCCCTCCACTTT. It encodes CASSQDRGLGSPLHF.

CDR3 in DNA: TGTGCCAGCAGCTTTCGAGGGGTGGCCTACAATGAGCAGTTCTTC. As protein: CASSFRGVAYNEQFF. The chain recombines TRBV5-6 with TRBJ2-1, with D perhaps matching TRBD1 or TRBD2 (5 bases each). CDR3 length: 15 amino acids. Trimming cost V 2 bases and J 2 bases, with 11 bases left between them. Germline V CDR1 and CDR2: SGHDT, YYEEEE.